Listed below are T cell receptor beta chains from one sample, sequenced in a study of radiation and T cells in renal cell carcinoma. Only in-frame clones appear in the TCRdb table, and some are missing; sequencing was by immunoSEQ multiplex PCR. The table records tens of thousands of clones, approximately 80% of them present only once. The material sequenced was blood, taken from a patient whose treatment included radiotherapy and nephrectomy. These receptors all stem from a woman in her 70s with renal cell carcinoma. CDR3s leave out the opening cysteine and the closing phenylalanine or tryptophan.

v_gene,CDR3aa
TRBV6-5,ASSYSLGDTEAF
TRBV6-5,ASSYSRSDGYT
TRBV30,AFAQGGRETQY
TRBV5-4,ASSPARVAYGYT
TRBV27,ASSFGGSLAGELF
TRBV27,ASSFQSGYEQY
TRBV4-1,ASSQAGRGGGETQY
TRBV6-1,ASSAEGQLNTEAF
TRBV7-9,ASSLREVSEQY
TRBV19,ASSIDGGMDEKLF
TRBV5-6,ASSLVDRGLNTEAF
TRBV6-5,ASSFGTSGIRGELF
TRBV11-2,ASSLVYRTSGNEQY
TRBV9,ASSVDHYNEQF
TRBV7-6,ASSLAASGSISYNEQF
TRBV10-2,ASSGQGGETQY
TRBV7-9,ASSTGTSGADEQF
TRBV7-6,ASSLSPDRGHYEQY
TRBV2,ASGTGPLYNEQF
TRBV6-1,ASSATGTSHEKLF
TRBV9,ASSVQAGGPYEQY
TRBV19,ASSKPGTGGLNTGELF
TRBV10-2,ASKKTGESNQPQH
TRBV7-2,ASSLEPTGELF
TRBV6-5,ASSYDETGGAYT
TRBV4-3,ASSPLAGPADTQY
TRBV6-1,ASRSQVHGTDTQY
TRBV14,ASRRGTGELF
TRBV7-3,ASSRGGGARDEQY
TRBV10-3,AISERAGAFYEQY
TRBV6-5,ASSYPAGSTT
TRBV6-5,ASSWGGGAYEQY
TRBV12-5,ASGLGLAGVNNEQF
TRBV19,ASSTTGGEGYT
TRBV25-1,ASSESMTGVFETQY
TRBV10-3,AISVGTGGISYEQY
TRBV9,ASSVDLAPWKKF
TRBV5-1,ASSVNTGELF
TRBV18,ASSEGAGNQPQH
TRBV6-6,ASSSAENTEAF
TRBV7-2,ASSGLGSGSARELF
TRBV5-1,ASSLGTGADGYT
TRBV9,ASSANSGTGEAF
TRBV14,ASSGFEGADYGYT
TRBV6-1,ASSERRGSEQY
TRBV5-1,ASSPTSGGALGDTQY
TRBV7-2,ASSLEGLAGTQY
TRBV19,ASKPIQAGELF
TRBV19,ATYPGTTSPSGANVLT
TRBV19,ASTGQIYEQY
TRBV19,ASRGQGVYEQF
TRBV2,ASRRWGQNTEAF
TRBV6-6,ASTQRGDLWEQY
TRBV5-4,ASSVGQGGNTIY
TRBV6-1,ASSEGPPGGYT
TRBV27,ASSPTVAWEQF
TRBV19,ASSRDGSAYEQY
TRBV27,ASQGWSGRGADTQY
TRBV28,ASIPSIPGQEAYEQY
TRBV6-1,ASRAAGGPDEQY